The 9 T cell receptor beta chains presented below share a single source sample, sequenced in a study of T cell responses to AZD1222 COVID-19 vaccine. The assay was immunoSEQ multiplex PCR, and TCRdb's table has in-frame clones only and misses some. Here the sample spans about 110,000 clones, nearly 90% being singletons. Sample: peripheral blood, taken on day 0 of AZD1222 vaccination. The receptors were gathered from an adult in good health.

CDR3 sequence: CATRSGETYNEQFF. CDR3 sequence (DNA): TGTGCCACCAGGAGTGGGGAGACCTACAATGAGCAGTTCTTC. The gene calls are TRBV15 and TRBJ2-1, with D tentatively TRBD2 (5 bases). The V and J ends lost 6 bases and 2 bases respectively, with 11 bases between them. The CDR3 is 14 residues long. Looked up from germline, CDR1 is LNHNV and CDR2 is YYDKDF (reference sequence).

The rearrangement uses TRBV15 and TRBJ2-7; D gene uncertain. CDR1 and CDR2 from the germline V gene are LNHNV and YYDKDF (reference sequence). The CDR3 has 13 residues. V was clipped by 0 bases and J by 2 bases, with 5 bases between them. Written as DNA, the CDR3 is TGTGCCACCAGCAGAGATCAGGCCTACGAGCAGTACTTC. Protein product: CATSRDQAYEQYF.

The rearrangement links TRBV4-3 to TRBJ2-7; no reliable D call. With 4 bases removed from V and 3 bases from J, the gap between germline ends came to 16 bases. The CDR3 has 15 amino acids. CDR1 and CDR2 from the germline V gene are LGHNA and YSLEER. The CDR3 nucleotides are TGCGCCAGCAGCCCTGGTGCTGTGTCTGACTACGAGCAGTACTTC. Residues: CASSPGAVSDYEQYF.

The genes are TRBV5-1 and TRBJ1-2; D is possibly TRBD1 (5 bases). Germline V gene data show CDR1 as SGHRS and CDR2 as YFSETQ. This CDR3 is 15 amino acids long. The germline V and J ends were trimmed by 5 bases and 0 bases, with 14 bases remaining between them. As DNA, the CDR3 is TGCGCCAGCAGGGCCGGGACGCAAGCTAACTATGGCTACACCTTC. Translating gives CASRAGTQANYGYTF.

V and J are TRBV18 and TRBJ2-7; D assignment may be TRBD1 or TRBD2 (5 bases each). This CDR3 has 13 residues. Germline V lookup: CDR1 KGHSH, CDR2 LQKENI. The germline V and J ends were trimmed by 3 bases and 2 bases, with 8 bases remaining between them. The CDR3 loop reads CASSPRETYEQYV. DNA of the CDR3: TGTGCCAGCTCACCCAGGGAGACCTACGAGCAGTACGTC.

This clone was seen only once. The rearrangement links TRBV27 to TRBJ2-5; possible D gene TRBD2, 5 bases. The CDR3 sequence is 13 residues long. Germline V CDR1 and CDR2: MNHEY, SMNVEV (reference sequence). V shed 4 bases and J shed 7 bases, with 13 bases lying between them. CDR3 in amino acids: CASSSGIFGTQYF. The CDR3, as DNA: TGTGCCAGCAGTTCCGGGATCTTTGGGACCCAGTACTTC.

V usage is TRBV6-5 and J usage is TRBJ2-7, with D possibly TRBD1 on 5 matching bases. With 4 bases removed from V and 3 bases from J, the gap between germline ends came to 7 bases. CDR1 MNHEY and CDR2 SVGAGI come from the germline V gene. This CDR3 has 12 residues. The CDR3 bases are TGTGCCAGCAGTTCCGACAGCTACGAGCAGTACGTC. This codes for CASSSDSYEQYV.

The CDR3 bases are TGCGCCAGCAGCCCGACTTGGACAGGGAATTCACCCCTCCACTTT. This sequence encodes CASSPTWTGNSPLHF. The rearrangement uses TRBV5-1 and TRBJ1-6; TRBD1 agrees at 8 bases. Losses at the gene ends were 4 bases for V and 7 bases for J; bases not matched to a gene: 7. Germline-derived CDR1 and CDR2 are SGHRS and YFSETQ. The CDR3 length is 15 residues.

This sequence joins TRBV10-2 and TRBJ1-1, with D unclear. This CDR3 spans 14 amino acids. Trimming cost V 4 bases and J 1 base, with 10 bases left between them. Germline lookup yields CDR1 WSHSY and CDR2 SAAADI. This CDR3 is CASSAVTSNTEAFF. DNA for the CDR3: TGCGCCAGCAGTGCGGTGACATCGAACACTGAAGCTTTCTTT.